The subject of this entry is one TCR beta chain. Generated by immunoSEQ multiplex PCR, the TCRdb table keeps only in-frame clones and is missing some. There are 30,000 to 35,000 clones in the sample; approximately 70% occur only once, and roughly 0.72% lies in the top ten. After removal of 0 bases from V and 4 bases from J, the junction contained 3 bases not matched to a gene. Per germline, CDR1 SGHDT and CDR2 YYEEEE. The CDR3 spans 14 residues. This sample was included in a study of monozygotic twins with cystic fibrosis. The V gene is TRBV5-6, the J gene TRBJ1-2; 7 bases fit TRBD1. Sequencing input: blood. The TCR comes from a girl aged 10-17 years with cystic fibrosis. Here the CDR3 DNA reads TGTGCCAGCAGCTTGGGACAGGGTAGCTATGGCTACACCTTC. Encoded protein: CASSLGQGSYGYTF.